The 12 T cell receptor beta chains below come from one sample, sequenced in a study of blood T cell repertoires in COVID-19. Profiling relied on immunoSEQ multiplex PCR, and the TCRdb table lists in-frame clones only, not all of them. The data contain 200,000 to 300,000 clones, roughly 86% of them singletons. Input material: PBMCs or T cells enriched from blood (not recorded which). Receptors were obtained from a woman in her late teens or twenties who had recovered from COVID-19.

The chain links TRBV10-3 to TRBJ2-1, with TRBD2 matching 11 bases. V trimming: 8 bases; J trimming: 5 bases; junction bases outside the gene matches: 5. The CDR3 runs to 14 residues. Germline CDR1 and CDR2: ENHRY and SYGVKD. The CDR3 spells CAISLAGGNNEQFF. DNA of the CDR3: TGTGCCATCTCTCTAGCGGGAGGTAACAATGAGCAGTTCTTC.

This clone was seen only once. The V call is TRBV18, the J call TRBJ1-1; TRBD1 matches 7 bases. Germline values: CDR1 KGHSH, CDR2 LQKENI. The CDR3 consists of 14 residues. J lost 5 bases, V lost 1 base, and 4 bases had no gene match. The CDR3 nucleotides read TGTGCCAGCTCACCACGATCAGGGGGAACTGAAGCTTTCTTT. Protein sequence: CASSPRSGGTEAFF.

The CDR3 sequence is CASSGLEDIQYF. The CDR3 nucleotides are TGTGCCAGCTCCGGGTTGGAGGACATTCAGTACTTC. V is TRBV18 and J is TRBJ2-4; TRBD2 is a possible D gene (5 bases). This CDR3 contains 12 residues. The V gene lost 6 bases and the J gene lost 8 bases, with 11 bases spanning the gap. Germline V gives CDR1 KGHSH, CDR2 LQKENI. The full variable domain, with the rest looked up from reference TRBV18 and TRBJ2-4, is NAGVMQNPRHLVRRRGQEARLRCSPMKGHSHVYWYRQLPEEGLKFMVYLQKENIIDESGMPKERFSAEFPKEGPSILRIQQVVRGDSAAYFCASSGLEDIQYFGAGTRLSVL.

J is TRBJ2-1 and V is TRBV30; D ambiguous. V gave up 0 bases and J gave up 9 bases, with 6 bases separating them. This CDR3 spans 11 amino acids. Germline V gene sequence: CDR1 GTSNPN, CDR2 SVGIG (reference sequence). CDR3 DNA: TGTGCCTGGAGTGTAGCCTTTGAGCAGTTCTTC. Encoded protein: CAWSVAFEQFF.

CDR3: CASSHQLGYEQYF. The CDR3, as DNA: TGTGCCAGCAGTCACCAACTAGGATACGAGCAGTACTTC. The rearrangement links TRBV27 to TRBJ2-7; a weak D match, TRBD2 (5 bases). The CDR3 sequence is 13 residues long. Germline V lookup: CDR1 MNHEY, CDR2 SMNVEV (reference sequence). Trimming stripped 5 bases from V and 4 bases from J, with 12 bases between.

This clone is a singleton in its sample. J is TRBJ2-1 and V is TRBV5-4; TRBD2 agrees at 9 bases. The junction had 6 bases not matched to a gene; V was cut back by 3 bases and J by 2 bases. Germline V gene data show CDR1 as SGHNT and CDR2 as YYREEE (reference sequence). The CDR3 runs to 16 residues. Written as DNA, the CDR3 is TGTGCCAGCAGCTCTATAGCGGGAGAGACCTACAATGAGCAGTTCTTC. Its protein is CASSSIAGETYNEQFF.

The rearrangement joins TRBV10-3 to TRBJ2-1, with 12 bases aligning to TRBD2. Germline V gene data show CDR1 as ENHRY and CDR2 as SYGVKD. V shed 5 bases, J shed 0 bases, and the junction held 8 bases outside the gene matches. This CDR3 has 18 amino acids. The DNA of the CDR3 is TGTGCCATCAGTTTGACTAGCGGGGGCCCAAGCTCCTACAATGAGCAGTTCTTC. The encoded protein is CAISLTSGGPSSYNEQFF.

The genes are TRBV6-1 and TRBJ1-4; 11 bases map to TRBD1. After removal of 3 bases from V and 14 bases from J, the junction contained 11 bases not matched to a gene. Germline CDR1 is MNHNS and CDR2 is SASEGT. This CDR3 spans 15 amino acids. The CDR3 here is CASSDGQGAPPLLFF. CDR3 DNA: TGTGCCAGCAGTGACGGACAGGGGGCTCCCCCTCTTCTGTTTTTT.

The V and J genes are TRBV5-1 and TRBJ2-6; TRBD1 matches 12 bases. V shed 3 bases, J shed 2 bases, and the junction held 12 bases outside the gene matches. The V gene's germline CDR1 is SGHRS and CDR2 YFSETQ. This CDR3 has 20 amino acids. The CDR3 nucleotides read TGCGCCAGCAGCTCCCGAACAACCGGGACAGGGGGCCCTGGGGCCAACGTCCTGACTTTC. The encoded protein is CASSSRTTGTGGPGANVLTF.

This clone was counted only a few times. The V gene is TRBV3-1 (or the pseudogene TRBV3-2), the J gene TRBJ2-1; a possible D gene is TRBD2 (5 bases). Trimming pared 0 bases from V and 2 bases from J, leaving 8 bases between. The CDR3 is 15 amino acids. Germline CDR1 LGHDT, CDR2 YNNKEL (reference sequence). Written as DNA, the CDR3 is TGTGCCAGCAGCCAAGAAGAGGGCGCCTACAATGAGCAGTTCTTC. Translating it yields CASSQEEGAYNEQFF.

V gene TRBV3-1 (or the pseudogene TRBV3-2) combines with J gene TRBJ2-3; D possibly corresponds to TRBD2 (6 bases). Germline lookup yields CDR1 LGHDT and CDR2 YNNKEL (reference sequence). With 4 bases removed from V and 8 bases from J, the gap between germline ends came to 16 bases. CDR3 length: 14 residues. This CDR3 is CASSPNRPGGTQYF. CDR3 DNA: TGTGCCAGCAGCCCAAATCGCCCCGGGGGTACGCAGTATTTT.

The V and J genes are TRBV4-2 and TRBJ2-3; D may be TRBD2 (6 bases). The germline CDR1 and CDR2 sequences are LGHNA and YNFKEQ. This CDR3 comprises 18 residues. V lost 0 bases to trimming and J lost 5 bases, with 21 bases between them. The CDR3 sequence: CASSQDTGSGVLEDTQYF. The CDR3 region has the DNA TGTGCCAGCAGCCAAGATACGGGTAGCGGTGTGTTAGAAGATACGCAGTATTTT.